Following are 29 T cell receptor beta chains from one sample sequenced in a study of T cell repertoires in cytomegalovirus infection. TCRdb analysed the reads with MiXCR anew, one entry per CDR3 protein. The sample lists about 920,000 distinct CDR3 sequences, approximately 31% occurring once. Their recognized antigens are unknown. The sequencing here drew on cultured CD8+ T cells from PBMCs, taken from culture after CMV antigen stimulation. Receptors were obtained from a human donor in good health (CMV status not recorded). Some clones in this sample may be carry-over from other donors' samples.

CDR3 nucleotide sequence: TGCGCCAGCAGTGAGTGGAGGGGACACCCGTGCCAAGAGACCCAGTACTTC. Translated: CASSEWRGHPCQETQYF. The chain links TRBV10-2 to TRBJ2-5; D is perhaps TRBD1 or TRBD2 (6 bases each). This CDR3 is 17 amino acids long. The ends were cut back, 1 base at V and 1 base at J, with 16 bases in the middle. Germline values: CDR1 WSHSY, CDR2 SAAADI.

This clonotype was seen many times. This chain's CDR3 is CASSLGGGMIAKNIQYF. DNA of the CDR3: TGTGCCAGCAGCTTGGGAGGGGGGATGATAGCCAAAAACATTCAGTACTTC. This chain links TRBV7-2 with TRBJ2-4; possibly TRBD2 for D (7 bases). V lost 3 bases to trimming and J lost 0 bases, with 15 bases between them. CDR3 length: 17 residues. Germline V CDR1 and CDR2: SGHTA, FQGNSA.

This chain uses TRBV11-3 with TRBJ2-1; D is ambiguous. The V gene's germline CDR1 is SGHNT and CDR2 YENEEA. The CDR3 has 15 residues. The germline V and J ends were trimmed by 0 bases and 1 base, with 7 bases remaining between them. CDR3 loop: CASSLDTASYNEQFF. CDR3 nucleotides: TGTGCCAGCAGCTTAGATACGGCTTCCTACAATGAGCAGTTCTTC.

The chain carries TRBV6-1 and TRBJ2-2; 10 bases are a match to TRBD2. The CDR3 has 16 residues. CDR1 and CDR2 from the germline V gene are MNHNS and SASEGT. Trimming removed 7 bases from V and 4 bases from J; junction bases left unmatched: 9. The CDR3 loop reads CASTQRGTSVTGELFF. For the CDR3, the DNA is TGTGCCAGCACCCAAAGGGGGACTAGCGTCACCGGGGAGCTGTTTTTT.

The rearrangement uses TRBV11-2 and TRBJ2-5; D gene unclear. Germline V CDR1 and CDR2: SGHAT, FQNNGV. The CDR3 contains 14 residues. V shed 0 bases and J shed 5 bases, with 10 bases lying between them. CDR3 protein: CASSLELRLETQYF. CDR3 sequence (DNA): TGTGCCAGCAGCTTAGAACTCCGCCTGGAGACCCAGTACTTC.

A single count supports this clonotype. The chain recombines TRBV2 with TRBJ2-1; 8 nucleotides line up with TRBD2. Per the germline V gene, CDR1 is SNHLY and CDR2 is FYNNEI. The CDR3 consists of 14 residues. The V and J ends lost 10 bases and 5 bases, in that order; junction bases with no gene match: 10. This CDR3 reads CATPGGGGNNEQFF. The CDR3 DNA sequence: TGTGCCACCCCTGGGGGCGGGGGGAACAATGAGCAGTTCTTC. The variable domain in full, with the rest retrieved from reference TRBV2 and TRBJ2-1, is EPEVTQTPSHQVTQMGQEVILRCVPISNHLYFYWYRQILGQKVEFLVSFYNNEISEKSEIFDDQFSVERPDGSNFTLKIRSTKLEDSAMYFCATPGGGGNNEQFFGPGTRLTVL.

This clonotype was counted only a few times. This chain's CDR3 is CASSSLAGAPYNEQFF. The CDR3 nucleotides read TGCGCCAGCAGCTCATTAGCGGGGGCCCCCTACAATGAGCAGTTCTTC. The chain couples TRBV5-1 to TRBJ2-1; 9 bases line up with TRBD2. The J segment lost 2 bases and the V segment lost 3 bases, leaving 6 bases of the junction unmatched. Germline CDR1 and CDR2: SGHRS and YFSETQ. The CDR3 loop spans 16 amino acids.

CDR3 DNA: TGTGCCATCCAGACAGGAGCGATATACGAGCAGTACTTC. It translates to CAIQTGAIYEQYF. The V gene is TRBV6-1, the J gene TRBJ2-7; D perhaps matches TRBD1 (6 bases). Trimming left V 10 bases short and J 4 bases short, with 17 bases between. The CDR3 runs 13 residues. CDR1 and CDR2 (germline): MNHNS, SASEGT.

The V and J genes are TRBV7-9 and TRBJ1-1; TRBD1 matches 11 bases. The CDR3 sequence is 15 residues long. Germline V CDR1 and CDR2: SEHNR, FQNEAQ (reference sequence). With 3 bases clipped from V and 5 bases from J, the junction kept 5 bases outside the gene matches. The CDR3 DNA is TGTGCCAGCAGCTTGGGGGACAGGGGGGAAACTGAAGCTTTCTTT. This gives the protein CASSLGDRGETEAFF.

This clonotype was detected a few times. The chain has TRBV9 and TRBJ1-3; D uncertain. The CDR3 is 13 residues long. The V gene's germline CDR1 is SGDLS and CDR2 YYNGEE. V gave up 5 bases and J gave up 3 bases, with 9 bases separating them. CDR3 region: CASREDFGNTIYF. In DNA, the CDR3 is TGTGCCAGCAGGGAGGATTTTGGAAACACCATATATTTT.

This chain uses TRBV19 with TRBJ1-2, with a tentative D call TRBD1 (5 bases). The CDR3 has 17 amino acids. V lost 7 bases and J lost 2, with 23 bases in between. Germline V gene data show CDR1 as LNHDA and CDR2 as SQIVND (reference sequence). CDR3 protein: CASTQRGTGQSNYGYTF. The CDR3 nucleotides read TGTGCCAGTACCCAGCGCGGCACAGGCCAGTCGAACTATGGCTACACCTTC.

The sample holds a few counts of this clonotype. In DNA form, the CDR3 reads TGTGCCAGTAGTATTAGCCTCTACAATGAGCAGTTCTTC. Encoded protein: CASSISLYNEQFF. The rearrangement uses TRBV19 and TRBJ2-1; D unclear. V lost 3 bases and J 3 bases, leaving 6 bases between the germline ends. CDR1 LNHDA and CDR2 SQIVND come from the germline V gene (reference sequence). CDR3 length: 13 residues.

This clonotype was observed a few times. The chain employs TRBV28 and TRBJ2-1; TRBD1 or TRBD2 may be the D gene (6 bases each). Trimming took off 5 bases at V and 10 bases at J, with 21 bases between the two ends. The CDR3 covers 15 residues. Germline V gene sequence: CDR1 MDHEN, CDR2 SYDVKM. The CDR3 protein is CASSGRGRAADEQFF. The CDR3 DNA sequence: TGTGCCAGCAGTGGCCGGGGGCGGGCGGCAGACGAGCAGTTCTTC.

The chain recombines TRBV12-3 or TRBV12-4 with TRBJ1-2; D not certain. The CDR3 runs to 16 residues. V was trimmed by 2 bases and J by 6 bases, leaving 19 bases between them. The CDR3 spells CASSLLPGDHGDGYTF. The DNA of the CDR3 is TGTGCCAGCAGTTTACTCCCCGGGGATCACGGTGATGGCTACACCTTC.

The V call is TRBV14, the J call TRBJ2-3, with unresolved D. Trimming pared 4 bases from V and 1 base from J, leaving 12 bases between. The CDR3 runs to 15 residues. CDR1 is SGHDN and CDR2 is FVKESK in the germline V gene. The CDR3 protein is CASSPISAGTDTQYF. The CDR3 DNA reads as TGTGCCAGCAGCCCCATATCCGCAGGCACAGATACGCAGTATTTT.

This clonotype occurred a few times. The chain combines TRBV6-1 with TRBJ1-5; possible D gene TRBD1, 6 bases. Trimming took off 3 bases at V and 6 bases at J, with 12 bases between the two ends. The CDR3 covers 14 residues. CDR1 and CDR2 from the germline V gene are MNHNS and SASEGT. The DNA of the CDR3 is TGTGCCAGCAGTGATACAGGGTTGGGTCAGCCCCAGCATTTT. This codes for CASSDTGLGQPQHF.

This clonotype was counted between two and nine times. CDR3 loop: CASSLSFANTGELFF. In DNA form, the CDR3 reads TGTGCCAGCAGTCTGTCGTTCGCGAACACCGGGGAGCTGTTTTTT. This chain links TRBV6-5 with TRBJ2-2; no clear D gene. CDR1 MNHEY and CDR2 SVGAGI come from the germline V gene. The CDR3 spans 15 residues. Trimming left V 5 bases short and J 0 bases short, with 10 bases between.

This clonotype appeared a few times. The DNA for the CDR3 is TGTGCCAGCAGCTTAGTGGATCAATACGAGCAGTACTTC. Its protein is CASSLVDQYEQYF. This chain joins TRBV5-5 and TRBJ2-7; D remains unclear. CDR1 is SGHKS, CDR2 YYEKEE, per germline (reference sequence). The CDR3 spans 13 residues. V was shortened by 2 bases and J by 4 bases, with 10 bases between the two germline ends.

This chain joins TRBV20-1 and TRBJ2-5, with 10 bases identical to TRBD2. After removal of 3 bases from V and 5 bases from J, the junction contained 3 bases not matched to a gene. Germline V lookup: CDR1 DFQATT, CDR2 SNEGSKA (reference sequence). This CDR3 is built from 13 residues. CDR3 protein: CSASGGLAETQYF. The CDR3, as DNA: TGCAGTGCTAGTGGGGGACTAGCGGAGACCCAGTACTTC.

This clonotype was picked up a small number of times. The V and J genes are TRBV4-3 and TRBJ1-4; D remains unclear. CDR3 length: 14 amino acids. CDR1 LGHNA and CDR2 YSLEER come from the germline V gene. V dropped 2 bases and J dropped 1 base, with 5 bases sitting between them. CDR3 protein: CASSQILTNEKLFF. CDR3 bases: TGCGCCAGCAGCCAAATATTAACTAATGAAAAACTGTTTTTT.

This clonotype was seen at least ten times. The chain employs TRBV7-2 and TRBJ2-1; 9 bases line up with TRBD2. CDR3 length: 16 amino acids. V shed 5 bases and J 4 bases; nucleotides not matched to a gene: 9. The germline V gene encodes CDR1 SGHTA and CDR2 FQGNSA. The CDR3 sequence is CASSQVVAGVYNEQFF. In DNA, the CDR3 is TGTGCCAGCAGCCAGGTGGTAGCGGGGGTTTACAATGAGCAGTTCTTC.

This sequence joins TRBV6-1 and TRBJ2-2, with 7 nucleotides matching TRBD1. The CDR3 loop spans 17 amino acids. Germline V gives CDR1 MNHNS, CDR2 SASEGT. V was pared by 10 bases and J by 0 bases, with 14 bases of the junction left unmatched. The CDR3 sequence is CATQGVTGLTNTGELFF. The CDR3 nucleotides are TGTGCCACCCAAGGAGTGACAGGGCTGACGAACACCGGGGAGCTGTTTTTT.

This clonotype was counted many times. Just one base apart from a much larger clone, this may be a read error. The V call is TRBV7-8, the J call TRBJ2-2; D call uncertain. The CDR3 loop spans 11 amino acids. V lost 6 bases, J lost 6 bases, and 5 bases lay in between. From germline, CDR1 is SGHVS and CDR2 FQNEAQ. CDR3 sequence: CASSYPGELFF. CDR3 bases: TGTGCCAGCAGTTACCCCGGGGAGCTGTTTTTT.

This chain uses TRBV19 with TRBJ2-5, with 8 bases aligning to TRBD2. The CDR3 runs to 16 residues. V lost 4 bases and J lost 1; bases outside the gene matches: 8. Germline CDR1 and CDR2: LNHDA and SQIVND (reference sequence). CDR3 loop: CASSNGLAAVQETQYF. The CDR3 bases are TGTGCCAGTAGTAACGGACTAGCAGCAGTCCAAGAGACCCAGTACTTC.

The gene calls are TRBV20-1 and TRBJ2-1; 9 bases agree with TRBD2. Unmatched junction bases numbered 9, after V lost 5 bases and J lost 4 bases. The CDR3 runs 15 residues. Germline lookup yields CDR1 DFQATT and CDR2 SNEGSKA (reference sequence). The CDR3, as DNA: TGCAGTGCTGTGATAGCGGGGGCTCCTTACAATGAGCAGTTCTTC. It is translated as CSAVIAGAPYNEQFF.

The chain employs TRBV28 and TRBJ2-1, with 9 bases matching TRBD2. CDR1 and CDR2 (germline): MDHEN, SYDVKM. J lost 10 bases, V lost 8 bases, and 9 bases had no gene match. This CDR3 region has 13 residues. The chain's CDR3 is CASRRGGAGEQFF. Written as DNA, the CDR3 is TGTGCCAGCCGCCGCGGGGGGGCTGGAGAGCAGTTCTTC.

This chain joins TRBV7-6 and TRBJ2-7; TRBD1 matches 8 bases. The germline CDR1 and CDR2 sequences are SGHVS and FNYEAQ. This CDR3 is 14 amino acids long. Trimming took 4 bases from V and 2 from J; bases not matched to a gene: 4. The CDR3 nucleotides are TGTGCCAGCAGCTCGGGACAGGAGCCCTACGAGCAGTACTTC. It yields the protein CASSSGQEPYEQYF.

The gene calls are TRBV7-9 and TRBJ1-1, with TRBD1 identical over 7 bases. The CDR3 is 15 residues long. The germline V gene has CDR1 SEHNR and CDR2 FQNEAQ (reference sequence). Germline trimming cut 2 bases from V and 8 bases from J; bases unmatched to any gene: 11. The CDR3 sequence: CASSLLIYEGAEAFF. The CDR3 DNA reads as TGTGCCAGCAGCTTACTTATCTATGAGGGGGCAGAAGCTTTCTTT. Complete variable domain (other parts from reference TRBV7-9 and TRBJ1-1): DTGVSQNPRHKITKRGQNVTFRCDPISEHNRLYWYRQTLGQGPEFLTYFQNEAQLEKSRLLSDRFSAERPKGSFSTLEIQRTEQGDSAMYLCASSLLIYEGAEAFFGQGTRLTVV.

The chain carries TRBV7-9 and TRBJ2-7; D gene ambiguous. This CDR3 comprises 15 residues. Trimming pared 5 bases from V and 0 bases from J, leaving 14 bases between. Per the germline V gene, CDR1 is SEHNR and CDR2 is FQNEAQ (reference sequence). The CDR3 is CASSTASMGSYEQYF. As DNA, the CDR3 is TGTGCCAGCAGCACCGCGTCGATGGGCTCCTACGAGCAGTACTTC.